This T cell receptor beta chain appears in the sequencing data of a study of blood T cell repertoires in COVID-19. In the study overall: Spain, Italy and the United States supplied samples that represented acute and convalescent COVID-19.

The CDR3 sequence is 16 residues long. V shed 0 bases and J shed 1 base, with 12 bases lying between them. Per the germline V gene, CDR1 is LNHNV and CDR2 is YYDKDF (reference sequence). The table came from immunoSEQ multiplex PCR; TCRdb's copy has only in-frame clones and leaves some out. The sample lists 200,000 to 300,000 clones; 86% were seen once. The gene calls are TRBV15 and TRBJ2-5; no definite D call. The receptor's source is a woman aged 18-35 years who had recovered from COVID-19. Sequenced input: PBMCs or T cells enriched from blood (not recorded which). The CDR3 region is CATSRDLMESQETQYF. The CDR3 DNA sequence: TGTGCCACCAGCAGAGATCTCATGGAGAGCCAAGAGACCCAGTACTTC.